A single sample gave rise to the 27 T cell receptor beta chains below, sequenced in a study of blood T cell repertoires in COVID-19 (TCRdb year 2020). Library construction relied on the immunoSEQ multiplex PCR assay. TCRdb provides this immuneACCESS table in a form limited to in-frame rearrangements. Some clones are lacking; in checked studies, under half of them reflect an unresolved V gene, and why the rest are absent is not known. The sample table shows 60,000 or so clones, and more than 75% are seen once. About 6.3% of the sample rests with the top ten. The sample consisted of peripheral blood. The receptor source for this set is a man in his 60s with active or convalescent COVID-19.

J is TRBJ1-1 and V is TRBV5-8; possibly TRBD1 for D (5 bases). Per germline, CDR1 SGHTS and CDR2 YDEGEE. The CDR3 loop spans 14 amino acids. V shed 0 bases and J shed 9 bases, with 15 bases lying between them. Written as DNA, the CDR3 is TGTGCCAGCAGCTTGGAGGCAGGGTTAAGAAAAGCTTTCTTT. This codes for CASSLEAGLRKAFF.

The CDR3 region is CASSVRDRGLRGYTF. CDR3 DNA sequence: TGTGCCAGCAGCGTTCGGGACAGGGGTTTAAGAGGCTACACCTTC. The chain carries TRBV5-4 and TRBJ1-2; the match to TRBD1 covers 10 bases. The CDR3 has 15 residues. V shed 4 bases, J shed 8 bases, and the junction held 11 bases outside the gene matches. CDR1 and CDR2 from the germline V gene are SGHNT and YYREEE (reference sequence).

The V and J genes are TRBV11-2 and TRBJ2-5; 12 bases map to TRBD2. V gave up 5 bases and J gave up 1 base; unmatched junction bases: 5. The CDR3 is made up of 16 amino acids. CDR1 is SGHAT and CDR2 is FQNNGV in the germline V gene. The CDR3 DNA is TGTGCCAGCAGCCCCCCTAGCGGGGGGGTCCAAGAGACCCAGTACTTC. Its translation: CASSPPSGGVQETQYF.

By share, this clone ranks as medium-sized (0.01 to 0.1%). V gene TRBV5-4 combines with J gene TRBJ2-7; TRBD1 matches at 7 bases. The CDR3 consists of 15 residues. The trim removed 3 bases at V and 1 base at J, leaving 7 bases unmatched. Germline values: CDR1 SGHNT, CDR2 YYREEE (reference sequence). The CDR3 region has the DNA TGTGCCAGCAGCTCAGCCGGGACAGCTTCCTACGAGCAGTACTTC. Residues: CASSSAGTASYEQYF.

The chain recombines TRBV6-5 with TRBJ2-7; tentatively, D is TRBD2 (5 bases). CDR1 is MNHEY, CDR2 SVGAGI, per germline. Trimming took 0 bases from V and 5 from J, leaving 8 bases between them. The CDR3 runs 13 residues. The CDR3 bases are TGTGCCAGCAGTTACTCGACGCGGGACGAGCAGTACTTC. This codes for CASSYSTRDEQYF.

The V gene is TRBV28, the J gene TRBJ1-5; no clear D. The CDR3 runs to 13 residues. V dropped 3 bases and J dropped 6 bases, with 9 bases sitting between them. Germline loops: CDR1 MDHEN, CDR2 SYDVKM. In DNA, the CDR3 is TGTGCCAGCAGTTTCGCCCTAGGTCAGCCCCAGCATTTT. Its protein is CASSFALGQPQHF.

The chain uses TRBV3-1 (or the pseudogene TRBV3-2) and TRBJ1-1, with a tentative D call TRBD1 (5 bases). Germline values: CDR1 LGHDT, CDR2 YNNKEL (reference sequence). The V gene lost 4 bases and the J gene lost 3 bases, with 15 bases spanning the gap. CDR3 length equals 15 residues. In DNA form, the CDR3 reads TGTGCCAGCAGCCCCTGGGGCGGAAAGGACACTGAAGCTTTCTTT. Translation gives CASSPWGGKDTEAFF.

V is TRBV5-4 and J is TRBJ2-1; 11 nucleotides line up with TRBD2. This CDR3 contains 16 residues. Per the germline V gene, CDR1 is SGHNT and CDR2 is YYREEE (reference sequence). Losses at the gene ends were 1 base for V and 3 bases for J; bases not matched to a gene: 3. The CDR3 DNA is TGTGCCAGCAGCTTGAAAACTAGCGGGAGCTACAATGAGCAGTTCTTC. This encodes CASSLKTSGSYNEQFF.

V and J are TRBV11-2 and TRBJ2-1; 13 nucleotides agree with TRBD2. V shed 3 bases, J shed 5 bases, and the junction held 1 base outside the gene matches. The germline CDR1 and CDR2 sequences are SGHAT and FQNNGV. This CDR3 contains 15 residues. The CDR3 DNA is TGTGCCAGCAGCTTGACTAGCGGGGGGAACAATGAGCAGTTCTTC. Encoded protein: CASSLTSGGNNEQFF.

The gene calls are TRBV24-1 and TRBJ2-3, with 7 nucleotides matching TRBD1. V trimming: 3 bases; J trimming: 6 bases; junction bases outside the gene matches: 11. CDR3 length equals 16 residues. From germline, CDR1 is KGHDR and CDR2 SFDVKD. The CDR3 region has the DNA TGTGCCACCAGTGATCAGGGCGACAGGGCAAAGGATACGCAGTATTTT. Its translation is CATSDQGDRAKDTQYF.

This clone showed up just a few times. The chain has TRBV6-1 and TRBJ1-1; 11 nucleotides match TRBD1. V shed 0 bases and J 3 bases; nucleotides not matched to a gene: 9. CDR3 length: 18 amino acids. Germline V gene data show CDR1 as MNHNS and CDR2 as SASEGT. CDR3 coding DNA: TGTGCCAGCAGTGAAGCGCGGAGGACAGGGGGCAGGGACACTGAAGCTTTCTTT. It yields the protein CASSEARRTGGRDTEAFF.

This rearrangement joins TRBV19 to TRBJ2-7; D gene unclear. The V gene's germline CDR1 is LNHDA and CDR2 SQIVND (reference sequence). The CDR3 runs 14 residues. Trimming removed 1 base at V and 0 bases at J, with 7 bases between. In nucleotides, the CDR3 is TGTGCCAGTAGTATAGGAACAGTCTCCTACGAGCAGTACTTC. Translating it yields CASSIGTVSYEQYF.

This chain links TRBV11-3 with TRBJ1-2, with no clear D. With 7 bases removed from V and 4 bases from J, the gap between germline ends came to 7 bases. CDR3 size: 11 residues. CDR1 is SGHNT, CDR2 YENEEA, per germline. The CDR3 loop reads CASIRSYGYTF. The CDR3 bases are TGTGCCAGCATTCGCAGCTATGGCTACACCTTC.

For the CDR3, the DNA is TGTGCCAGCAGCTTGACGGCTAGCACACAGACCCAGTACTTC. It yields the protein CASSLTASTQTQYF. V and J are TRBV11-3 and TRBJ2-5, with D maybe TRBD2 (5 bases). The CDR3 length is 14 residues. The ends were cut back, 3 bases at V and 6 bases at J, with 14 bases in the middle. Germline lookup yields CDR1 SGHNT and CDR2 YENEEA.

The CDR3 nucleotides read TGTGCCAGCAAAAGCGGGGGGTTTGATAATTCACCCCTCCACTTT. Translating it yields CASKSGGFDNSPLHF. This rearrangement joins TRBV2 to TRBJ1-6, with D tentatively TRBD1 (5 bases). Trimming took off 7 bases at V and 5 bases at J, with 15 bases between the two ends. The CDR3 has 15 amino acids. Germline values: CDR1 SNHLY, CDR2 FYNNEI.

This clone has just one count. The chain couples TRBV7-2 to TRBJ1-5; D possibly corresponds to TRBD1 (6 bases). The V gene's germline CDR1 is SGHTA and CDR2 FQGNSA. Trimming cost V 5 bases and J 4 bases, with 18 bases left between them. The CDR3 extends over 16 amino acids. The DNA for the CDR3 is TGTGCCAGCAGCCCTTCCGGGGGGCTTGGAAATCAGCCCCAGCATTTT. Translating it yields CASSPSGGLGNQPQHF.

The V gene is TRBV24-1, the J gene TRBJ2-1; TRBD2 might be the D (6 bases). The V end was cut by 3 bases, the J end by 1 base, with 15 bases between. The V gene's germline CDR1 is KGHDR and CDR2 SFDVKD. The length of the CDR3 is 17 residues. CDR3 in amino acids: CATSDPGVADSYNEQFF. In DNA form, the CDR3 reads TGTGCCACCAGTGATCCGGGGGTAGCGGATTCCTACAATGAGCAGTTCTTC.

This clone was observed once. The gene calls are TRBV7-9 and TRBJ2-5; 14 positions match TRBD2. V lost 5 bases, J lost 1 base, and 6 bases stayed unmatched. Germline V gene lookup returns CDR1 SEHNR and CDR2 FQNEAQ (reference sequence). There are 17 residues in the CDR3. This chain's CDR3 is CASSLGTSGSIQETQYF. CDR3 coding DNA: TGTGCCAGCAGCCTGGGGACTAGCGGGAGTATCCAAGAGACCCAGTACTTC.

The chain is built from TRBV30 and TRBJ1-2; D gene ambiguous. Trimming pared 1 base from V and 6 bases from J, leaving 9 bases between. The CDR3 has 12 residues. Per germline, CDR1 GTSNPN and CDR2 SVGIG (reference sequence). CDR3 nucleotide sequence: TGTGCCTGGAGTGGCCGGGGTGATGGCTACACCTTC. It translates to CAWSGRGDGYTF. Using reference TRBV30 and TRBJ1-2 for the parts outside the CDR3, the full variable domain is SQTIHQWPATLVQPVGSPLSLECTVEGTSNPNLYWYRQAAGRGLQLLFYSVGIGQISSEVPQNLSASRPQDRQFILSSKKLLLSDSGFYLCAWSGRGDGYTFGSGTRLTVV.

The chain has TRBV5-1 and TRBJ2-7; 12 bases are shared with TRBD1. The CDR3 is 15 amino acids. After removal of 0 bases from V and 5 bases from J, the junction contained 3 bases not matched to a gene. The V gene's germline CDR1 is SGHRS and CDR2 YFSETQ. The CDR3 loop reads CASSLGGTGGHEQYF. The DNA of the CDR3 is TGCGCCAGCAGCTTGGGTGGGACAGGGGGCCACGAGCAGTACTTC.

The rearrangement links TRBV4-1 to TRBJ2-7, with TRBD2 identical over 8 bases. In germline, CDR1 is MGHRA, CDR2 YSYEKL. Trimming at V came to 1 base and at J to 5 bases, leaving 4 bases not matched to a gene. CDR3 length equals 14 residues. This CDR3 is CASSQGGLADEQYF. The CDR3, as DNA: TGCGCCAGCAGCCAAGGAGGACTAGCAGACGAGCAGTACTTC.

The CDR3 region is CASSPGLANIQYF. The CDR3 DNA reads as TGTGCCAGCAGCCCGGGACTAGCAAACATTCAGTACTTC. The chain joins TRBV11-2 to TRBJ2-4; TRBD2 matches 9 bases. The CDR3 consists of 13 residues. The V segment lost 5 bases and the J segment 6 bases; nucleotides outside the gene matches: 2. The V gene's germline CDR1 is SGHAT and CDR2 FQNNGV.

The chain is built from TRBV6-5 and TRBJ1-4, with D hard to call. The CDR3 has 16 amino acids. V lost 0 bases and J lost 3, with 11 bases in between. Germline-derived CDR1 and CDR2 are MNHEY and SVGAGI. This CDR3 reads CASSYSGSRANEKLFF. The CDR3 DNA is TGTGCCAGCAGTTACTCAGGGAGTAGGGCTAATGAAAAACTGTTTTTT.

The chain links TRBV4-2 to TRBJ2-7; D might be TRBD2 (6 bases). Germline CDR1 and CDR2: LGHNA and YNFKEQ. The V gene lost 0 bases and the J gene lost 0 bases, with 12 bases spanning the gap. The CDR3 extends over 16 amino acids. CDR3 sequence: CASSQDIGGSSYEQYF. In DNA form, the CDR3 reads TGTGCCAGCAGCCAAGATATTGGGGGGAGCTCCTACGAGCAGTACTTC.

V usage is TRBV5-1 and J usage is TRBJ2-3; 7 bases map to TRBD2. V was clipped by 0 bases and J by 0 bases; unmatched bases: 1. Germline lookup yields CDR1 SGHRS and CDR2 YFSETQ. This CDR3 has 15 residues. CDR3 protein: CASSLGGGSTDTQYF. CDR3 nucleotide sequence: TGCGCCAGCAGCTTGGGCGGGGGTAGCACAGATACGCAGTATTTT.

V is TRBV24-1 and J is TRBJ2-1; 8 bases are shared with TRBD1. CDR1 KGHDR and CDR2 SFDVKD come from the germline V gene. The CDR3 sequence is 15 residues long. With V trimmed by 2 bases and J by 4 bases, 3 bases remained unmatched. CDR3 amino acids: CATSDSRTGYNEQFF. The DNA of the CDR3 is TGTGCCACCAGTGATTCGCGGACAGGGTACAATGAGCAGTTCTTC.

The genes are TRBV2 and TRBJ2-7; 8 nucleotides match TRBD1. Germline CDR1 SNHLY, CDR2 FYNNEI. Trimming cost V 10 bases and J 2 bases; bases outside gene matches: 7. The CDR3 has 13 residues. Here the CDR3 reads CATRTGSTYEQYF. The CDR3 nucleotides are TGTGCCACCCGGACAGGGTCAACCTACGAGCAGTACTTC. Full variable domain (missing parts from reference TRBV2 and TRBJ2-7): EPEVTQTPSHQVTQMGQEVILRCVPISNHLYFYWYRQILGQKVEFLVSFYNNEISEKSEIFDDQFSVERPDGSNFTLKIRSTKLEDSAMYFCATRTGSTYEQYFGPGTRLTVT.